Detailed here is one T cell receptor (beta chain). The sample belongs to a study of blood T cells in healthy people across ages. Using a J-beta primer mix together with a sample-barcoded 5' primer, a second PCR was run for roughly 6 to 12 cycles. TCRdb reanalysed the 5' RACE reads using MiXCR and keeps one entry per CDR3 protein. This table holds over 600,000 distinct CDR3 sequences, 40% to 50% found once. This sequence originates from a man older than 75 in good health. The sample comprised blood.

The CDR3 bases are TGTGCCAGCAGCTTTGGGTCAGGGCGGGAGACCCAGTACTTC. Its protein product is CASSFGSGRETQYF. The V and J genes are TRBV11-2 and TRBJ2-7; tentative D call: TRBD1 (5 bases). The DNA end favors TRBJ2-5, so the J call may be wrong. CDR3 length equals 14 residues. Germline V CDR1 and CDR2: SGHAT, FQNNGV.